The 10 T cell receptor beta chains in this list originate from one sample, sequenced in a study of OX40 agonist ivuxolimab in advanced cancers. Generated by immunoSEQ multiplex PCR, the TCRdb table keeps only in-frame clones and is missing some. The table records about 50,000 clones, approximately 93% of them present only once. Sample: CD4+ or CD8+ T cells sorted from blood, taken in a trial of the OX40 agonist ivuxolimab. These receptors were taken from an adult with an advanced solid tumor such as melanoma, head and neck, liver or kidney cancer.

The gene calls are TRBV28 and TRBJ2-7, with D unclear. CDR1 and CDR2 (germline): MDHEN, SYDVKM. CDR3 length: 12 residues. Deletions cut 3 bases from V and 6 bases from J, with 9 bases between. The CDR3 loop is CASSFSFPEQYF. In nucleotides, the CDR3 is TGTGCCAGCAGTTTTTCCTTCCCCGAGCAGTACTTC.

This chain uses TRBV5-6 with TRBJ2-1; no clear D. Trimming stripped 0 bases from V and 0 bases from J, with 7 bases between. There are 15 residues in the CDR3. Germline V gene sequence: CDR1 SGHDT, CDR2 YYEEEE. The CDR3 is CASSLGLGSYNEQFF. Here the CDR3 DNA reads TGTGCCAGCAGCTTGGGTCTCGGCTCCTACAATGAGCAGTTCTTC.

This clone was recorded at least ten times. The genes are TRBV27 and TRBJ2-1; D unresolved. CDR1 is MNHEY, CDR2 SMNVEV, per germline (reference sequence). Trimming shortened V by 5 bases and J by 12 bases, and 17 bases separated the two germline ends. The CDR3 has 13 residues. The CDR3, as DNA: TGTGCCAGCAGTCCAATATTCCAGGTCGGGCAGTTCTTC. Its protein product is CASSPIFQVGQFF.

V and J are TRBV5-1 and TRBJ2-7, with D perhaps given as TRBD1 or TRBD2 (5 bases each). Germline V CDR1 and CDR2: SGHRS, YFSETQ. Trimming took off 0 bases at V and 2 bases at J, with 12 bases between the two ends. CDR3 length: 15 residues. In DNA, the CDR3 is TGCGCCAGCAGCTTGGGGGCCCAGGGAGCCTACGAGCAGTACTTC. Encoded protein: CASSLGAQGAYEQYF.

The CDR3 bases are TGTGCCAGCAGTTTCTATACGACCGGGACAGCTAATTCACCCCTCCACTTT. It yields the protein CASSFYTTGTANSPLHF. The rearrangement joins TRBV28 to TRBJ1-6; 7 nucleotides line up with TRBD1. With 3 bases clipped from V and 6 bases from J, the junction kept 11 bases outside the gene matches. Per the germline V gene, CDR1 is MDHEN and CDR2 is SYDVKM. CDR3 length equals 17 residues. The entire variable domain, with the rest obtained from reference TRBV28 and TRBJ1-6, is as follows: DVKVTQSSRYLVKRTGEKVFLECVQDMDHENMFWYRQDPGLGLRLIYFSYDVKMKEKGDIPEGYSVSREKKERFSLILESASTNQTSMYLCASSFYTTGTANSPLHFGNGTRLTVT.

V gene TRBV30 combines with J gene TRBJ1-1, with 8 bases that match TRBD1. The length of the CDR3 is 13 residues. Per germline, CDR1 GTSNPN and CDR2 SVGIG (reference sequence). The ends lost 6 bases at V and 7 bases at J; junction bases unmatched: 10. The CDR3 region has the DNA TGTGCCTGCCGCGGGCAGGGGGCGCTTGAAGCTTTCTTT. It yields the protein CACRGQGALEAFF.

The chain employs TRBV27 and TRBJ2-1; 8 nucleotides line up with TRBD2. Germline trimming cut 3 bases from V and 5 bases from J; bases unmatched to any gene: 3. CDR3 length equals 14 residues. CDR1 is MNHEY and CDR2 is SMNVEV in the germline V gene (reference sequence). CDR3 in DNA: TGTGCCAGCAGTTTTATTAGCGGGAACAATGAGCAGTTCTTC. It is translated as CASSFISGNNEQFF.

The chain couples TRBV10-2 to TRBJ2-3; 10 bases are shared with TRBD2. The V gene's germline CDR1 is WSHSY and CDR2 SAAADI. V shed 6 bases, J shed 5 bases, and the junction held 8 bases outside the gene matches. This CDR3 contains 15 residues. The CDR3 here is CASSPLAGVVDTQYF. The CDR3 region has the DNA TGCGCCAGCAGCCCGCTAGCGGGAGTGGTAGATACGCAGTATTTT.

The V and J genes are TRBV28 and TRBJ1-3; D is possibly TRBD1 (6 bases). The CDR3 spans 15 residues. The germline V gene has CDR1 MDHEN and CDR2 SYDVKM. Trimming removed 4 bases at V and 0 bases at J, with 10 bases between. CDR3 region: CASSSRGDSGNTIYF. The CDR3 region has the DNA TGTGCCAGCAGTTCCAGGGGCGACTCTGGAAACACCATATATTTT.

The chain combines TRBV19 with TRBJ2-4; possibly TRBD1 or TRBD2 for D (7 bases each). CDR1 and CDR2 (germline): LNHDA, SQIVND (reference sequence). The CDR3 totals 20 residues. V gave up 3 bases and J gave up 0 bases, with 24 bases separating them. This CDR3 is CASSIRAARGPSGAKNIQYF. CDR3 in DNA: TGTGCCAGTAGTATCCGGGCCGCGAGGGGGCCTAGCGGAGCCAAAAACATTCAGTACTTC. The full variable domain, rest sourced from reference TRBV19 and TRBJ2-4, is DGGITQSPKYLFRKEGQNVTLSCEQNLNHDAMYWYRQDPGQGLRLIYYSQIVNDFQKGDIAEGYSVSREKKESFPLTVTSAQKNPTAFYLCASSIRAARGPSGAKNIQYFGAGTRLSVL.